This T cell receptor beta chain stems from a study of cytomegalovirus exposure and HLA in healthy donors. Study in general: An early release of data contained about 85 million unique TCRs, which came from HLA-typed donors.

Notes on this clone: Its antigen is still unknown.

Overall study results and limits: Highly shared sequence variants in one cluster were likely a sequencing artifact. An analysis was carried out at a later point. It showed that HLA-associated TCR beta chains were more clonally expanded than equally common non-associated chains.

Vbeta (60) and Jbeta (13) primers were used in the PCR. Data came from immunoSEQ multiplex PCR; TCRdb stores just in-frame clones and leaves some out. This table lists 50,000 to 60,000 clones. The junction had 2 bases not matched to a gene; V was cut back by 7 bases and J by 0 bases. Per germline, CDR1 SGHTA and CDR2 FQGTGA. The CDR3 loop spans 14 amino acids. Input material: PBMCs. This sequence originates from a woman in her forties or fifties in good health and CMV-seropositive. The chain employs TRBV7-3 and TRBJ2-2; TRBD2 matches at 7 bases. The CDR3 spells CASKRDANTGELFF. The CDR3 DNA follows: TGTGCCAGCAAGCGGGACGCGAACACCGGGGAGCTGTTTTTT. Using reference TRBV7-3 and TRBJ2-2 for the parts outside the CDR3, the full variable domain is GAGVSQTPSNKVTEKGKYVELRCDPISGHTALYWYRQSLGQGPEFLIYFQGTGAADDSGLPNDRFFAVRPEGSVSTLKIQRTERGDSAVYLCASKRDANTGELFFGEGSRLTVL.